The 21 T cell receptor beta chains below all came from one sample that was sequenced in a study of blood T cell repertoires in COVID-19. Assay used: immunoSEQ multiplex PCR; TCRdb lists only in-frame clones, some missing. The sample contains approximately 350,000 clones, roughly 87% of which appear only once. The sample was PBMCs or T cells enriched from blood (not recorded which). The source is a young woman who had recovered from COVID-19.

The chain carries TRBV6-5 and TRBJ2-7; D possibly corresponds to TRBD1 (6 bases). V gave up 4 bases and J gave up 3 bases, with 10 bases separating them. The CDR3 length is 13 residues. CDR1 and CDR2 from the germline V gene are MNHEY and SVGAGI. The CDR3 sequence is CASSSVRGYEQYF. DNA of the CDR3: TGTGCCAGCAGTTCGGTCAGGGGCTACGAGCAGTACTTC.

V is TRBV12-2 and J is TRBJ2-1; the table assigns TRBD2, which was not confirmed against the DNA. TRBV12-2 is a pseudogene. The CDR3 totals 13 residues. The CDR3 loop reads CASRCRLEPEQFF. In DNA form, the CDR3 reads TGTGCAAGTCGCTGCCGACTAGAGCCTGAGCAGTTCTTC.

The chain recombines TRBV28 with TRBJ1-5, with D perhaps TRBD1 (6 bases). Germline loops: CDR1 MDHEN, CDR2 SYDVKM. The CDR3 is made up of 14 amino acids. The V and J ends lost 3 bases and 8 bases respectively, with 14 bases between them. The CDR3 DNA reads TGTGCCAGCAGTTTCGGACAGTTCAAAGAGCCCCAGCATTTT. Translating gives CASSFGQFKEPQHF.

The gene calls are TRBV7-2 and TRBJ1-1, with D maybe TRBD1 (5 bases). Germline CDR1 and CDR2: SGHTA and FQGNSA. The V and J ends lost 7 bases and 9 bases respectively, with 18 bases between them. The CDR3 spans 13 residues. DNA for the CDR3: TGTGCCAGCACCACCACCCGGGGGGTTCAAGCTTTCTTT. Translation gives CASTTTRGVQAFF. Full variable domain (outside the CDR3, taken from reference TRBV7-2 and TRBJ1-1): GAGVSQSPSNKVTEKGKDVELRCDPISGHTALYWYRQSLGQGLEFLIYFQGNSAPDKSGLPSDRFSAERTGGSVSTLTIQRTQQEDSAVYLCASTTTRGVQAFFGQGTRLTVV.

The chain combines TRBV10-3 with TRBJ1-6; 8 bases line up with TRBD1. The CDR3 is 15 residues long. V gave up 6 bases and J gave up 5 bases; unmatched junction bases: 6. Germline-derived CDR1 and CDR2 are ENHRY and SYGVKD. The CDR3 loop reads CAIRTGTGDNSPLHF. The DNA for the CDR3 is TGTGCCATCAGGACCGGGACAGGCGATAATTCACCCCTCCACTTT.

This chain connects TRBV11-2 to TRBJ2-7, with D perhaps matching TRBD1 (6 bases). Trimming removed 0 bases from V and 2 bases from J, with 11 bases in between. The CDR3 is 15 amino acids. Per germline, CDR1 SGHAT and CDR2 FQNNGV. CDR3 loop: CASSLEAGETYEQYF. CDR3 in DNA: TGTGCCAGCAGCTTAGAGGCAGGGGAAACCTACGAGCAGTACTTC.

This chain uses TRBV11-1 with TRBJ2-3; D is perhaps TRBD1 (5 bases). The germline V and J ends were trimmed by 7 bases and 1 base, with 15 bases remaining between them. CDR1 is SGHAT, CDR2 FQDESV, per germline (reference sequence). The CDR3 has 15 amino acids. CDR3 protein: CASTKWGDRTDTQYF. The CDR3 coding sequence is TGTGCCAGCACCAAGTGGGGCGATCGCACAGATACGCAGTATTTT.

The chain couples TRBV2 to TRBJ2-1, with TRBD2 matching 11 bases. Germline loops: CDR1 SNHLY, CDR2 FYNNEI. The CDR3 has 14 amino acids. With V trimmed by 6 bases and J by 7 bases, 5 bases remained unmatched. The CDR3 loop is CASSLAGGLNEQFF. The DNA of the CDR3 is TGTGCCAGCAGCCTAGCGGGGGGCCTTAATGAGCAGTTCTTC.

This clone was recorded only once. The V gene is TRBV20-1, the J gene TRBJ2-7; 11 bases fit TRBD2. V shed 3 bases, J shed 4 bases, and the junction held 8 bases outside the gene matches. The CDR3 totals 15 residues. Germline CDR1 reads DFQATT; CDR2 reads SNEGSKA (reference sequence). The CDR3 spells CSASDPGLAAYEQYF. Written as DNA, the CDR3 is TGCAGTGCTAGTGATCCGGGACTAGCGGCTTACGAGCAGTACTTC.

This rearrangement joins TRBV20-1 to TRBJ1-5; 8 positions agree with TRBD1. The CDR3 has 15 amino acids. Germline CDR1 reads DFQATT; CDR2 reads SNEGSKA (reference sequence). V gave up 3 bases and J gave up 7 bases; unmatched junction bases: 11. The chain's CDR3 is CSASVGRGLQQPQHF. The CDR3 coding sequence is TGCAGTGCTAGTGTTGGCAGGGGGCTGCAACAGCCCCAGCATTTT.

This chain links TRBV5-1 with TRBJ2-7, with 7 positions matching TRBD1. Germline V gene lookup returns CDR1 SGHRS and CDR2 YFSETQ. CDR3 length: 16 residues. The trim removed 5 bases at V and 7 bases at J, leaving 18 bases unmatched. CDR3 in DNA: TGCGCCAGCAGACATGAACCGGGACAGCCCCCTGGTGAGCAGTACTTC. Its translation is CASRHEPGQPPGEQYF.

There are a few counts of this clone. The chain employs TRBV5-1 and TRBJ1-1, with D possibly TRBD1 on 5 matching bases. With 2 bases removed from V and 1 base from J, the gap between germline ends came to 9 bases. Per germline, CDR1 SGHRS and CDR2 YFSETQ. The CDR3 runs to 14 residues. CDR3 sequence (DNA): TGCGCCAGCAGCTTAGGGGTTGGGAACACTGAAGCTTTCTTT. Its protein product is CASSLGVGNTEAFF.

This clone was picked up one time. The chain recombines TRBV7-2 with TRBJ1-1; no clear D gene. The CDR3 consists of 16 residues. Trimming took 0 bases from V and 2 from J, leaving 13 bases between them. CDR1 is SGHTA, CDR2 FQGNSA, per germline. The CDR3 DNA follows: TGTGCCAGCAGCTTAGCGCACGGGTTAGAAAACACTGAAGCTTTCTTT. The encoded protein is CASSLAHGLENTEAFF.

Comments on this clone: The same CDR3 is also encoded by other DNA sequences in this sample. J is TRBJ1-1 and V is TRBV12-3 or TRBV12-4, with TRBD1 as a possible D gene (5 bases). Trimming removed 4 bases from V and 1 base from J, with 7 bases in between. CDR3 length: 13 amino acids. The CDR3 spells CASSWGGNTEAFF. The CDR3 DNA reads as TGTGCCAGCAGTTGGGGGGGGAACACTGAAGCTTTCTTT.

The chain joins TRBV5-1 to TRBJ1-4; D not resolved. The V and J ends lost 0 bases and 4 bases respectively, with 4 bases between them. Germline V gives CDR1 SGHRS, CDR2 YFSETQ. The length of the CDR3 is 13 residues. CDR3 region: CASSLDGNEKLFF. CDR3 DNA: TGCGCCAGCAGCTTGGACGGTAATGAAAAACTGTTTTTT. Based on the CDR3 plus reference TRBV5-1 and TRBJ1-4, the full variable domain is KAGVTQTPRYLIKTRGQQVTLSCSPISGHRSVSWYQQTPGQGLQFLFEYFSETQRNKGNFPGRFSGRQFSNSRSEMNVSTLELGDSALYLCASSLDGNEKLFFGSGTQLSVL.

The CDR3 sequence is CASSRGGGKNIQYF. The DNA for the CDR3 is TGTGCCAGCAGTCGGGGAGGGGGGAAAAACATTCAGTACTTC. The V gene is TRBV28, the J gene TRBJ2-4; perhaps TRBD2 as D (7 bases). This CDR3 comprises 14 residues. Germline CDR1 is MDHEN and CDR2 is SYDVKM. V was shortened by 5 bases and J by 4 bases, with 12 bases between the two germline ends. Full variable domain (outside the CDR3, taken from reference TRBV28 and TRBJ2-4): DVKVTQSSRYLVKRTGEKVFLECVQDMDHENMFWYRQDPGLGLRLIYFSYDVKMKEKGDIPEGYSVSREKKERFSLILESASTNQTSMYLCASSRGGGKNIQYFGAGTRLSVL.

The CDR3 reads CASSSGDRGQRNGYTF. The CDR3 region has the DNA TGTGCCAGCAGCTCAGGAGACAGGGGGCAACGGAATGGCTACACCTTC. The J gene is TRBJ1-2, the V gene TRBV7-3; 10 bases align to TRBD1. The CDR3 has 16 residues. The V gene end was trimmed by 4 bases and the J gene end by 6 bases; junction bases not matched to a gene: 11. Germline loops: CDR1 SGHTA, CDR2 FQGTGA.

V gene TRBV5-4 combines with J gene TRBJ2-6, with D possibly matching TRBD1 (5 bases). From germline, CDR1 is SGHNT and CDR2 YYREEE (reference sequence). The CDR3 runs 15 residues. V lost 4 bases, J lost 0 bases, and 8 bases lay in between. CDR3 residues: CASSPRGSGANVLTF. Here the CDR3 DNA reads TGTGCCAGCAGCCCTAGGGGCTCTGGGGCCAACGTCCTGACTTTC.

This clone was seen a few times. The chain joins TRBV6-5 to TRBJ1-5; D is unclear. The CDR3 spans 13 residues. The V gene lost 5 bases and the J gene lost 9 bases, with 14 bases spanning the gap. CDR1 and CDR2 from the germline V gene are MNHEY and SVGAGI. DNA for the CDR3: TGTGCCAGCAGTCCAAACCCGAGTTGGCCCCAGCATTTT. As protein: CASSPNPSWPQHF.

This chain uses TRBV5-4 with TRBJ1-1; D is unclear. The CDR3 spans 17 residues. Germline-derived CDR1 and CDR2 are SGHNT and YYREEE (reference sequence). V gave up 2 bases and J gave up 0 bases, with 17 bases separating them. Written as DNA, the CDR3 is TGTGCCAGCAGCTTAGGGAGGGAGATTGGGATGAACACTGAAGCTTTCTTT. Amino acid sequence: CASSLGREIGMNTEAFF.

This CDR3 is CASSRRTSDYNEQFF. CDR3 nucleotides: TGCGCCAGCAGCCGACGGACTAGCGACTACAATGAGCAGTTCTTC. The rearrangement uses TRBV4-1 and TRBJ2-1; 9 bases fit TRBD2. Losses at the gene ends were 4 bases for V and 3 bases for J; bases not matched to a gene: 4. Germline CDR1 MGHRA, CDR2 YSYEKL. The CDR3 is 15 residues long.